The present entry profiles one TCR beta chain with its context. The V end was cut by 4 bases, the J end by 1 base, with 10 bases between. Germline CDR1 MGHRA, CDR2 YSYEKL. The CDR3 sequence is 14 residues long. Across several immunoSEQ plates, the genomic DNA of each subset was split evenly. Template amounts of roughly 0.3 ug DNA, about 30,000 T cell genomes, were employed in unsorted PBMC replicate PCRs. TCRdb's table, derived via immunoSEQ multiplex PCR, lists solely in-frame clones and lacks some. The table includes about 450,000 clones, roughly three quarters detected once. This entry comes from a study of shared clonotypes between healthy human individuals. Researchers drew on tens of millions of PBMCs for genomic DNA from unsorted samples.

The chain couples TRBV4-1 to TRBJ2-5, with no clear D. The clonotype was recovered from a woman in her thirties or forties in good health. Some clones in this sample may be carry-over from other donors' samples. The sample consisted of PBMCs. CDR3 sequence reads: CASSLLPFQETQYF. Here the CDR3 DNA reads TGCGCCAGCAGCCTACTCCCTTTCCAAGAGACCCAGTACTTC.